The clone carrying this TCR beta chain was counted only a few times. Antigen: not known. This CDR3 is built from 15 residues. The V segment lost 5 bases and the J segment 3 bases; nucleotides outside the gene matches: 5. Looked up from germline, CDR1 is MDHEN and CDR2 is SYDVKM. The entry originates in a study of OX40 agonist ivuxolimab in advanced cancers. Across the whole study: A diagnosis of hepatocellular carcinoma, melanoma, renal cell or head and neck cancer was present in dose-escalation patients. With a range of roughly 20 to 80, age averaged approximately 60 years, and 75% to 90% were male. Therapy given before enrollment (anti-PD-1, anti-PD-L1 or anti-CTLA-4) was allowed, and 30% to 50% had some.

Study conclusions and caveats: Certain nonresponders likewise exhibited a low normalized T-cell clonal expansion.

Clones were read by immunoSEQ multiplex PCR, and TCRdb kept only the in-frame ones, dropping some. The table shows around 67,000 clones, with approximately 80% occurring only once. This chain links TRBV28 with TRBJ2-2, with 8 nucleotides matching TRBD1. The origin of this receptor is an adult with an advanced solid tumor such as melanoma, head and neck, liver or kidney cancer. Sequences were derived from CD4+ or CD8+ T cells sorted from blood, sampled in a trial of the OX40 agonist ivuxolimab. The DNA of the CDR3 is TGTGCCAGCAGTCCCGTGGACAGGGACACCGGGGAGCTGTTTTTT. Its protein product is CASSPVDRDTGELFF.